A selection of T cell receptor beta chains follows, all from one sample in a study of PD-L1 blockade in urothelial cancer. Profiling relied on immunoSEQ multiplex PCR, and the TCRdb table lists in-frame clones only, not all of them. The data contain tens of thousands of clones, less than 90% of them seen just once; the ten biggest clones take up about 4.7%. The material sequenced was PBMCs, taken around atezolizumab (anti-PD-L1) treatment. All receptors derive from a man in his sixties or seventies with urothelial cancer. The CDR3 runs from the conserved cysteine through the conserved F or W. Fields, in order: clone size, D gene, J gene, V gene, CDR3 protein, CDR3 DNA. D genes are given only for firm matches. Not all rows give a size; the values are once, few, many and, for expanded clones, a class.

size: NA; D: TRBD2; J: TRBJ2-2; V: TRBV7-9; CDR3: CASSSGTRSGELFF; DNA: TGTGCCAGCAGCTCCGGGACTAGATCCGGGGAGCTGTTTTTT
size: NA; D: TRBD1; J: TRBJ2-3; V: TRBV27; CDR3: CASSFSRDRGTDTQYF; DNA: TGTGCCAGCAGTTTTTCTCGGGACAGGGGAACAGATACGCAGTATTTT
size: NA; D: TRBD2; J: TRBJ2-1; V: TRBV27; CDR3: CASSFGRRAGALRGEQFF; DNA: TGTGCCAGCAGTTTCGGACGGAGAGCGGGAGCACTTCGGGGTGAGCAGTTCTTC
size: once; D: TRBD1; J: TRBJ2-7; V: TRBV5-4; CDR3: CASSLGGGQGGGYEQYF; DNA: TGTGCCAGCAGCTTGGGGGGAGGACAGGGGGGAGGGTACGAGCAGTACTTC
size: NA; D: NA; J: TRBJ1-5; V: TRBV18; CDR3: CASSPGQGNQPQHF; DNA: TGTGCCAGCTCACCAGGGCAGGGGAATCAGCCTCAGCATTTT
size: NA; D: TRBD1; J: TRBJ2-7; V: TRBV18; CDR3: CASSIGQGATYEQYF; DNA: TGTGCCAGCTCAATAGGACAGGGGGCAACCTACGAGCAGTACTTC
size: NA; D: NA; J: TRBJ1-2; V: TRBV28; CDR3: CASSQDSTYGYTF; DNA: TGTGCCAGCAGTCAAGACAGTACCTATGGCTACACCTTC
size: NA; D: NA; J: TRBJ2-3; V: TRBV5-1; CDR3: CASSRDSGTDTQYF; DNA: TGCGCCAGCAGCCGGGACTCGGGCACAGATACGCAGTATTTT
size: few; D: NA; J: TRBJ1-2; V: TRBV2; CDR3: CASSEAVGYTF; DNA: TGTGCCAGCAGTGAAGCCGTTGGCTACACCTTC
size: NA; D: TRBD2; J: TRBJ2-1; V: TRBV5-4; CDR3: CASSLELAGLGEQFF; DNA: TGTGCCAGCAGCTTAGAGCTAGCGGGCTTGGGGGAGCAGTTCTTC
size: few; D: TRBD2; J: TRBJ2-7; V: TRBV28; CDR3: CASSFPSGRNNYEQYF; DNA: TGTGCCAGCAGTTTCCCTAGCGGGAGAAACAATTACGAGCAGTACTTC
size: NA; D: NA; J: TRBJ2-5; V: TRBV30; CDR3: CATGPQQETQYF; DNA: TGTGCTACAGGGCCCCAGCAAGAGACCCAGTACTTC
size: NA; D: TRBD2; J: TRBJ2-7; V: TRBV19; CDR3: CASSIRGLAGGVDYEQYF; DNA: TGTGCCAGTAGTATCCGAGGGCTAGCGGGAGGAGTCGACTACGAGCAGTACTTC
size: NA; D: TRBD2; J: TRBJ2-7; V: TRBV6-5; CDR3: CASSYSTSGTYEQYF; DNA: TGTGCCAGCAGTTACTCGACTAGCGGAACCTACGAGCAGTACTTC
size: NA; D: NA; J: TRBJ2-5; V: TRBV28; CDR3: CASRWTVQETQYF; DNA: TGTGCCAGCAGGTGGACAGTACAAGAGACCCAGTACTTC
size: once; D: NA; J: TRBJ2-7; V: TRBV27; CDR3: CASSFSGRSYEQYF; DNA: TGTGCCAGCAGTTTTAGCGGTCGCTCCTACGAGCAGTACTTC
size: once; D: TRBD1; J: TRBJ1-5; V: TRBV28; CDR3: CASRKMGQGNQPQHF; DNA: TGTGCCAGCAGAAAAATGGGACAGGGCAATCAGCCCCAGCATTTT
size: NA; D: TRBD1; J: TRBJ1-5; V: TRBV28; CDR3: CASSPLTGERNQPQHF; DNA: TGTGCCAGCAGTCCGTTGACAGGGGAAAGAAATCAGCCCCAGCATTTT
size: few; D: NA; J: TRBJ2-6; V: TRBV7-2; CDR3: CASSPQGGGANVLTF; DNA: TGTGCCAGCAGCCCCCAGGGAGGTGGGGCCAACGTCCTGACTTTC
size: NA; D: NA; J: TRBJ1-5; V: TRBV27; CDR3: CASNGGLNQPQHF; DNA: TGTGCCAGCAATGGGGGCCTCAATCAGCCCCAGCATTTT
size: NA; D: NA; J: TRBJ1-1; V: TRBV18; CDR3: CASSPGGGNTEAFF; DNA: TGTGCCAGCTCACCAGGGGGAGGGAACACTGAAGCTTTCTTT
size: NA; D: NA; J: TRBJ2-2; V: TRBV19; CDR3: CASRREAGELFF; DNA: TGTGCCAGTAGAAGAGAGGCCGGGGAGCTGTTTTTT
size: NA; D: NA; J: TRBJ1-4; V: TRBV4-1; CDR3: CASSQDRPRGGERLFF; DNA: TGCGCCAGCAGCCAAGATCGACCAAGGGGAGGGGAAAGACTGTTTTTT
size: NA; D: TRBD2; J: TRBJ2-3; V: TRBV7-3; CDR3: CASSLGTSGDTQYF; DNA: TGTGCCAGCAGCTTAGGGACTAGCGGAGATACGCAGTATTTT
size: NA; D: TRBD1; J: TRBJ1-2; V: TRBV11-2; CDR3: CASSQTLTGGYGYTF; DNA: TGTGCCAGCAGCCAGACCCTGACAGGGGGCTATGGCTACACCTTC
size: NA; D: TRBD2; J: TRBJ2-7; V: TRBV13; CDR3: CASSLKWGAGDDEQYF; DNA: TGTGCCAGCAGCTTAAAATGGGGTGCGGGAGACGACGAGCAGTACTTC
size: NA; D: NA; J: TRBJ2-3; V: TRBV15; CDR3: CATSDTSWDTQYF; DNA: TGTGCCACCAGCGACACTTCCTGGGATACGCAGTATTTT
size: few; D: NA; J: TRBJ2-1; V: TRBV11-1; CDR3: CASSGDKRGYNEQFF; DNA: TGTGCCAGCAGCGGGGATAAACGGGGGTACAATGAGCAGTTCTTC
size: NA; D: NA; J: TRBJ1-2; V: TRBV28; CDR3: CASRATQQGSRGYTF; DNA: TGTGCCAGCAGAGCAACCCAACAGGGCTCGAGGGGCTACACCTTC
size: few; D: NA; J: TRBJ1-1; V: TRBV10-3; CDR3: CAISDTGPNTEAFF; DNA: TGTGCCATCAGTGACACAGGACCGAACACTGAAGCTTTCTTT
size: NA; D: NA; J: TRBJ1-1; V: TRBV6-5; CDR3: CASSGWGGAEAFF; DNA: TGTGCCAGCAGTGGGTGGGGGGGCGCTGAGGCTTTCTTT
size: NA; D: TRBD1; J: TRBJ2-7; V: TRBV27; CDR3: CASSLYYGTETYEQYF; DNA: TGTGCCAGCAGTTTATATTACGGGACAGAGACCTACGAGCAGTACTTC